This TCR beta chain is from a study of blood T cell repertoires in COVID-19. Background on the study: Nucleic acid was either cDNA or gDNA, and it came from T cells, B-cell-depleted T cells, or PBMCs.

The V segment lost 3 bases and the J segment 6 bases; nucleotides outside the gene matches: 7. The CDR3 has 15 amino acids. Germline assignment: CDR1 KGHDR and CDR2 SFDVKD. In the original analysis: Nucleated cell number was recorded as an estimate derived from reference gene primer amplification. Clones were sequenced by immunoSEQ multiplex PCR, and TCRdb holds only the in-frame ones, with some missing. V, J and clone size were drawn from that table, and D and trimming were deduced from the DNA. Here the sample spans 300,000 or so clones, around four fifths being singletons. The sequence was obtained from a woman in her forties or fifties with active or convalescent COVID-19. Sequencing input: peripheral blood. The chain combines TRBV24-1 with TRBJ2-3; 8 bases agree with TRBD1. The DNA of the CDR3 is TGTGCCACCAGTGATCCCTGGGGACAGGAGGATACGCAGTATTTT. Its translation is CATSDPWGQEDTQYF.